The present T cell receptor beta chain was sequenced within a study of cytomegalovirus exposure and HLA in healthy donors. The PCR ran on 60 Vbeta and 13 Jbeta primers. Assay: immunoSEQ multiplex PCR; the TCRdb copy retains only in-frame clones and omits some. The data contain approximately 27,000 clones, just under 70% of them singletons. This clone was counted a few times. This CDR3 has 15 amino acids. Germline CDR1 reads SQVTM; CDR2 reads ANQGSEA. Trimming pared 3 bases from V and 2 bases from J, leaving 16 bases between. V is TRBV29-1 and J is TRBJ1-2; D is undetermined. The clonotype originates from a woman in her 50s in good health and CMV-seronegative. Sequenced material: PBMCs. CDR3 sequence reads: CSVEVGANDNYGYTF. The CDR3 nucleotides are TGCAGCGTTGAGGTGGGCGCCAACGACAACTATGGCTACACCTTC.